This entry describes one TCR beta chain. Its recognized antigen is unknown. One base away there is no much larger clone; base qualities are not given. The data derive from a study of graft-versus-host responses after intestinal transplantation (dated by TCRdb to the early 2020s). In the study overall: Multivisceral, liver-intestinal, or isolated intestinal transplants were received by the recipients. Anti-thymocyte globulin induction was given to all recipients, followed by maintenance tacrolimus and steroids for two to four years. After intestinal transplantation, graft-versus-host and host-versus-graft alloreactive T cell clones were followed in the graft, circulation and bone marrow using bulk TCR-beta CDR3 sequencing. To identify alloreactive clones, pre-transplant mixed lymphocyte reaction products were sequenced and then compared with unstimulated pre-transplant donor and recipient T cells. Of the 20 to 25 intestinal transplant recipients enrolled in the cohort, one of whom was a retransplant, a few patients without pretransplant specimens were excluded. A peak of at least 4% donor T cells among recipient peripheral blood mononuclear cells was the definition used for donor T cell macrochimerism. Samples from three later patients were sequenced in-house on an Illumina MiSeq with MiXCR processing rather than by the commercial service.

Libraries were made using the immunoSEQ multiplex PCR assay. For most patients, genomic DNA was isolated using the Qiagen DNeasy Blood and Tissue Kit and was shipped frozen to Adaptive Biotechnologies for TCR sequencing. For most patients, high-throughput TCR-beta CDR3 sequencing of genomic DNA was performed by Adaptive Biotechnologies. The authors' analysis ran thus. Adaptive's ImmunoSEQ software was the source of the TCR sequencing data for 15 to 20 patients, while a few other patients were processed with MiXCR and VDJtools. CD4 versus CD8 sorting errors were corrected by removing sequences found in both subsets at a frequency ratio below 5:1. CDR3 nucleotide sequences shared between donor and recipient were removed because the origin of such sequences could not be assigned. At least 2-fold expansion over unstimulated cells and a minimum CFSE-low frequency of 0.002% (template counts) or 0.001% (read counts) were required for clones to be classified as alloreactive. A clone was considered mappable if detected in the sequenced pre-transplant spleen, lymph node, or MLR CFSE-low populations of the donor or recipient. The cumulative frequency of alloreactive clones was calculated as a percentage of all sequences, weighted by copy number. TCRdb's version of the immuneACCESS table is confined to in-frame rearrangements and falls short of the full clone set. An unresolved V gene accounts for under half of the shortfall where checked; the remainder is of unknown origin. D and trimming come from the DNA, and the V and J calls and clone size come from that table. In this sample the table shows around 100,000 clones, roughly nine tenths of which occur a single time. The top ten constitute about 0.9% of the sample.

From the cysteine up to the phenylalanine, the CDR3 has a length of 15 residues. Only CDR3 DNA is held: 45 bases, read in frame from base 1. The V end loses 0 bases and the J end loses 3 bases, and a stretch of 12 bases separates them. The germline V gene encodes CDR1 SGDLS and CDR2 YYNGEE. The investigation overall reported the following: The conclusions were limited by the relatively low number and heterogeneity of the intestinal transplant patients. High GvH to HvG T cell clonal ratios were observed in the allografts of patients with donor T cell macrochimerism. Early after transplant, declines in HvG clones were associated with peak levels of circulating GvH clones. GvH clones turned up in recipient bone marrow, with some appearing earlier in ileal mucosa or blood, a pattern consistent with an intestinal mucosal origin.

The label giving this sample's time point can be read as: cells obtained before transplantation from donor or recipient. CD3+CD4+ and CD3+CD8+ populations were FACS-sorted from unstimulated pre-transplant donor and recipient cells taken from spleen or lymph nodes. The chain was built from TRBV9 and TRBJ1-2, with the D segment identity uncertain. The sequences come from unstimulated CD4+ T cells sorted from spleen or lymph node cells, collected before transplant. The source of this sequence is a human donor who was the organ donor for an intestinal transplant. The CDR3 loop reads CASSVDPLQYYGYTF. The DNA is TGTGCCAGCAGCGTAGACCCCCTCCAATACTATGGCTACACCTTC. Where the CDR3 stops, the reference TRBV9 and TRBJ1-2 genes take over; the full variable domain is DSGVTQTPKHLITATGQRVTLRCSPRSGDLSVYWYQQSLDQGLQFLIQYYNGEERAKGNILERFSAQQFPDLHSELNLSSLELGDSALYFCASSVDPLQYYGYTFGSGTRLTVV.